One T cell receptor beta chain is described in this entry. Its antigen is unknown. The data originate from a study of T cell responses to AZD1222 COVID-19 vaccine. Study-wide results and limits: Regions 160-218 and 743-854 held dominance among vaccine-associated CD4 TCRs, which spanned spike. The donors showed a predominance of white British ancestry and of females, with possible underestimation of clonal diversity.

The study pooled second doses at about 4 or about 12 weeks. TCRdb's copy holds only in-frame clones and misses some; the assay was immunoSEQ multiplex PCR. This sample has approximately 110,000 clones; about 85% occur once, and the top ten carry roughly 2.5%. This CDR3 comprises 16 residues. The J segment lost 5 bases and the V segment lost 1 base, leaving 7 bases of the junction unmatched. Germline loops: CDR1 SGHTA, CDR2 FQGNSA. The sample consisted of peripheral blood, taken 28 days after the second AZD1222 dose. The clonotype originates from an adult who received the AZD1222 COVID-19 vaccine. The chain joins TRBV7-2 to TRBJ2-3; 9 bases line up with TRBD2. In DNA, the CDR3 is TGTGCCAGCAGCTTAGTGTCTAGCGGGATGGGAGATACGCAGTATTTT. Amino acids: CASSLVSSGMGDTQYF.